The rows below give T cell receptor beta chains drawn from one sample of a study of blood T cell repertoires in COVID-19. Assay used: immunoSEQ multiplex PCR; TCRdb lists only in-frame clones, some missing. This table has about 76,000 clones, approximately 85% appearing once. Sequencing was carried out using peripheral blood. These receptors originate from a man aged 50-60 years with COVID-19, enrolled during active disease. The CDR3 runs from the conserved cysteine through the conserved F or W. Each record gives: V gene, J gene, D gene, clone size, CDR3 protein, CDR3 DNA. D genes are given only for firm matches. Some rows mark clone size as missing; the rest say once, few, many or name a class of expanded clone.

TRBV18,TRBJ2-2,NA,NA,CASSPYTGYGTGELFF,TGTGCCAGCTCACCGTATACAGGGTACGGCACCGGGGAGCTGTTTTTT
TRBV11-3,TRBJ1-6,TRBD1,NA,CASSLPGQGFAPLHF,TGTGCCAGCAGCTTACCGGGACAGGGCTTTGCGCCCCTCCACTTT
TRBV6-6,TRBJ2-3,TRBD2,NA,CASSYGTSGSTDTQYF,TGTGCCAGCAGTTACGGGACTAGCGGAAGCACAGATACGCAGTATTTT
TRBV4-1,TRBJ2-7,NA,NA,CASSQDQNRNYEQYF,TGCGCCAGCAGCCAAGATCAGAACAGAAACTACGAGCAGTACTTC
TRBV4-1,TRBJ1-2,TRBD1,few,CASSQEDRPYGYTF,TGCGCCAGCAGCCAAGAGGACAGGCCCTATGGCTACACCTTC
TRBV27,TRBJ2-2,NA,NA,CASSPRECLSTNTGELFF,TGTGCCAGCAGTCCCCGTGAGTGCCTCTCCACGAACACCGGGGAGCTGTTTTTT
TRBV10-3,TRBJ2-7,TRBD2,NA,CAIRSSGVPYEQYF,TGTGCCATCAGGTCTAGCGGGGTCCCCTACGAGCAGTACTTC
TRBV28,TRBJ2-1,NA,few,CASSPLERTYNEQFF,TGTGCCAGCAGCCCTCTAGAAAGAACCTACAATGAGCAGTTCTTC
TRBV18,TRBJ1-6,TRBD1,once,CASSPGTVDNSPLHF,TGTGCCAGCTCACCTGGGACAGTAGATAATTCACCCCTCCACTTT
TRBV19,TRBJ1-5,NA,NA,CASNRDSNQPQHF,TGTGCCAGTAACAGGGATAGCAATCAGCCCCAGCATTTT
TRBV5-1,TRBJ2-1,TRBD2,NA,CASSTGTSGRVHEQFF,TGCGCCAGCAGCACCGGGACTAGCGGGAGAGTCCATGAGCAGTTCTTC
TRBV19,TRBJ2-4,NA,NA,CASRGSGHNALLAKNIQYF,TGTGCCAGTAGAGGGTCGGGACATAACGCCCTTCTAGCCAAAAACATTCAGTACTTC
TRBV28,TRBJ1-5,NA,NA,CASSLFGRDQPQHF,TGTGCCAGCAGCCTCTTTGGGAGGGATCAGCCCCAGCATTTT
TRBV30,TRBJ1-3,TRBD1,NA,CAWDRERNTIYF,TGTGCCTGGGACAGGGAACGAAACACCATATATTTT
TRBV5-4,TRBJ1-1,NA,few,CASSLQQGINTEAFF,TGTGCCAGCAGCTTGCAACAGGGCATCAACACTGAAGCTTTCTTT
TRBV6-1,TRBJ2-1,TRBD2,once,CASSEGGGLALYNEQFF,TGTGCCAGCAGTGAAGGGGGAGGACTAGCACTATACAATGAGCAGTTCTTC
TRBV15,TRBJ2-1,TRBD2,NA,CATTAASGTYNEQFF,TGTGCCACAACGGCCGCTAGCGGGACTTACAATGAGCAGTTCTTC
TRBV12-3/TRBV12-4,TRBJ1-1,NA,NA,CASSLAIREAFF,TGTGCCAGCAGTTTAGCGATCAGGGAAGCTTTCTTT
TRBV28,TRBJ1-6,NA,few,CASRTGTVTLHF,TGTGCCAGCAGGACCGGGACTGTGACCCTCCACTTT
TRBV2,TRBJ1-3,NA,NA,CASSEQVLYGNTIYF,TGTGCCAGCAGTGAACAAGTCCTATATGGAAACACCATATATTTT
TRBV30,TRBJ2-5,TRBD2,once,CAWSAGGVGQETQYF,TGTGCCTGGAGCGCGGGAGGGGTCGGTCAAGAGACCCAGTACTTC
TRBV12-3/TRBV12-4,TRBJ1-5,TRBD1,NA,CATRQGRGQPQHF,TGTGCCACCAGACAGGGTAGAGGTCAGCCCCAGCATTTT
TRBV5-1,TRBJ1-6,TRBD1,NA,CASSSGTVNSPLHF,TGCGCCAGCAGCTCCGGGACAGTAAATTCACCCCTCCACTTT
TRBV6-1,TRBJ1-3,NA,once,CASSEDRNTGNTIYF,TGTGCCAGCAGTGAAGACAGGAATACTGGAAACACCATATATTTT
TRBV27,TRBJ1-3,TRBD1,NA,CASSSGTASRNTIYF,TGTGCCAGCAGTTCCGGGACAGCCTCTCGAAACACCATATATTTT
TRBV5-4,TRBJ2-1,TRBD2,NA,CASIESAGLAGGPGKNEQFF,TGTGCCAGCATCGAGTCGGCGGGACTAGCGGGAGGGCCAGGGAAGAATGAGCAGTTCTTC
TRBV28,TRBJ2-2,TRBD2,NA,CASIFLAGGSGELFF,TGTGCCAGCATATTTCTGGCGGGAGGTTCCGGGGAGCTGTTTTTT
TRBV10-2,TRBJ1-3,NA,NA,CASSGTSSSGNTIYF,TGCGCCAGCAGTGGAACGTCGAGCTCTGGAAACACCATATATTTT
TRBV5-4,TRBJ2-5,TRBD2,NA,CASSLAGTTEETQYF,TGTGCCAGCAGCTTGGCCGGGACTACCGAAGAGACCCAGTACTTC
TRBV5-6,TRBJ1-6,TRBD1,NA,CASSPGGQDSPLHF,TGTGCCAGCAGCCCAGGGGGGCAGGATTCACCCCTCCACTTT
TRBV5-6,TRBJ2-7,NA,NA,CASGGAAGASNEQYF,TGTGCCAGCGGGGGCGCTGCGGGAGCTTCGAACGAGCAGTACTTC
TRBV5-6,TRBJ1-2,TRBD1,NA,CASSYGQGYYGYTF,TGTGCCAGCAGCTATGGACAGGGGTACTATGGCTACACCTTC
TRBV6-4,TRBJ1-2,TRBD1,NA,CASSNVPGQGIDGYTF,TGTGCCAGCAGTAACGTTCCGGGACAGGGGATCGATGGCTACACCTTC
TRBV11-1,TRBJ2-7,TRBD2,NA,CASSFGLAGDEQYF,TGTGCCAGCAGCTTTGGTCTAGCGGGAGACGAGCAGTACTTC
TRBV6-1,TRBJ1-2,NA,NA,CASSEVGSLNYGYTF,TGTGCCAGCAGTGAAGTGGGCAGTTTAAACTATGGCTACACCTTC
TRBV6-5,TRBJ2-7,TRBD2,few,CANRAGAGEQYF,TGTGCCAACCGAGCGGGAGCTGGCGAGCAGTACTTC
TRBV19,TRBJ1-5,TRBD1,NA,CASRRDRGQPQHF,TGTGCCAGTAGGAGGGACAGGGGACAGCCCCAGCATTTT
TRBV15,TRBJ2-7,NA,NA,CATSREMAADYEQYF,TGTGCCACCAGCAGAGAAATGGCGGCCGACTACGAGCAGTACTTC
TRBV27,TRBJ2-7,NA,NA,CASSFPGGEQYF,TGTGCCAGCAGTTTTCCCGGGGGCGAGCAGTACTTC
TRBV7-2,TRBJ1-2,NA,NA,CASSLGRVYGYTF,TGTGCCAGCAGCTTAGGACGGGTCTATGGCTACACCTTC
TRBV27,TRBJ2-3,TRBD2,NA,CASREPSGSTDTQYF,TGTGCCAGCAGAGAACCTAGCGGGAGCACAGATACGCAGTATTTT
TRBV29-1,TRBJ1-1,NA,NA,CSVVGAHNTEAFF,TGCAGCGTTGTCGGAGCTCACAACACTGAAGCTTTCTTT
TRBV28,TRBJ2-2,NA,NA,CASSFLTEVGELFF,TGTGCCAGCAGTTTTTTGACAGAGGTCGGGGAGCTGTTTTTT
TRBV6-1,TRBJ1-1,TRBD1,NA,CASSANRGLPDAEAFF,TGTGCCAGCAGTGCAAACAGGGGGCTTCCGGACGCTGAAGCTTTCTTT
TRBV30,TRBJ1-3,TRBD1,NA,CAWEQGNSGNTIYF,TGTGCCTGGGAACAGGGGAACTCTGGAAACACCATATATTTT
TRBV11-3,TRBJ2-3,NA,NA,CASSLGRSTDTQYF,TGTGCCAGCAGCTTAGGGCGGAGCACAGATACGCAGTATTTT
TRBV27,TRBJ2-7,NA,once,CASTNGGEQYF,TGTGCCAGCACCAATGGAGGCGAGCAGTACTTC
TRBV7-8,TRBJ2-7,NA,few,CASSSDSVYEQYF,TGTGCCAGCAGCTCAGACTCCGTCTACGAGCAGTACTTC
TRBV14,TRBJ2-7,NA,NA,CASSQDPRERQYF,TGTGCCAGCAGCCAAGATCCGAGGGAAAGGCAGTACTTC
TRBV5-1,TRBJ2-2,NA,NA,CASSLAFTGELFF,TGCGCCAGCAGCTTGGCCTTTACCGGGGAGCTGTTTTTT
TRBV19,TRBJ2-1,TRBD2,NA,CASSIPLVGPGREDTYNEQFF,TGTGCCAGTAGTATCCCATTAGTGGGCCCTGGGCGGGAGGACACCTACAATGAGCAGTTCTTC
TRBV28,TRBJ2-7,TRBD1,NA,CASNGQGYEQYF,TGTGCCAGCAACGGACAGGGCTACGAGCAGTACTTC
TRBV30,TRBJ1-5,NA,NA,CAWSRRGGAVQPQHF,TGTGCCTGGAGTCGGAGAGGGGGAGCGGTTCAGCCCCAGCATTTT